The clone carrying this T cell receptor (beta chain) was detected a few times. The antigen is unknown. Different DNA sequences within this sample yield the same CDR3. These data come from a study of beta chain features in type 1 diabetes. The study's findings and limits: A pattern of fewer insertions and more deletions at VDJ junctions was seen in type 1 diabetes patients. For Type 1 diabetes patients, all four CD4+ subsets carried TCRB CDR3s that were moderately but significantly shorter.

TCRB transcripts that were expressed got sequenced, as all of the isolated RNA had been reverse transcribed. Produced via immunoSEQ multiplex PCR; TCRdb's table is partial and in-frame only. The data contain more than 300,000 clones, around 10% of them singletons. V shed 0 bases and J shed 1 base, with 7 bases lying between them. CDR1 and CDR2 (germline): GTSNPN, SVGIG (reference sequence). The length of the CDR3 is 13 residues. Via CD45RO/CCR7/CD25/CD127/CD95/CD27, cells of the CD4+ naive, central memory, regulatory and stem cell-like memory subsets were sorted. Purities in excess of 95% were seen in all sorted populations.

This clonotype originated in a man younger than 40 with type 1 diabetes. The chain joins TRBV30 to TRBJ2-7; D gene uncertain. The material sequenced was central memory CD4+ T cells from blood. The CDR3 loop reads CAWSVRPSYEQYF. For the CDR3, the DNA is TGTGCCTGGAGTGTTAGGCCATCCTACGAGCAGTACTTC.